This T cell receptor (beta chain) was captured in a study of T-cell memory formation after mild COVID-19. Study at large: Clusters were largely donor specific.

Whole-study findings and limits: The second-wave clones peaking on day 37 were not confirmed as SARS-CoV-2-specific. Clones contracting across day 15 to 85 had a balanced CD4/CD8 profile; later expanding clones leaned CD4+.

Constant-segment-primed 5'RACE gave TCR alpha and TCR beta cDNA libraries with sample barcodes and UMIs. TCRdb called the 5' RACE reads again in MiXCR, with one record for every CDR3 protein. The repertoire holds roughly 550,000 distinct CDR3 sequences, with around 21% as singletons. With 4 bases clipped from V and 5 bases from J, the junction kept 7 bases outside the gene matches. Germline values: CDR1 SGHVS, CDR2 FQNEAQ. The CDR3 totals 15 residues. This clonotype was picked up a small number of times. Its specificity is not known. This receptor was obtained from an adult woman who had mild COVID-19 (a few samples of this study predate the infection). Cell type and time point are not known. Specimen: PBMCs or a T cell subset sorted from them (not recorded which). V is TRBV7-8 and J is TRBJ1-4, with 7 bases matching TRBD1. The CDR3 bases are TGTGCCAGCAGCTCGCGACAGGGTCTGAATGAAAAACTGTTTTTT. Protein product: CASSSRQGLNEKLFF.